The 11 T cell receptor beta chains given below trace back to one sample, sequenced in a study of blood T cells in healthy people across ages. The authors ran a second PCR of about 6 to 11 cycles using a sample-barcoded 5' primer and a J-beta primer mix. MiXCR, run by TCRdb on the 5' RACE reads, gives a single entry per CDR3 protein. This table holds around 800,000 distinct CDR3 sequences, roughly 60% found once. The sequencing sample was made of blood. These receptors came from a man aged 25 to 40 in good health.

The chain joins TRBV7-2 to TRBJ2-3; perhaps TRBD1 as D (5 bases). CDR1 and CDR2 (germline): SGHTA, FQGNSA. V lost 1 base, J lost 5 bases, and 13 bases lay in between. This CDR3 contains 15 residues. This chain's CDR3 is CASSLEGAVRDTQYF. As DNA, the CDR3 is TGTGCCAGCAGCTTAGAAGGGGCCGTTAGAGATACGCAGTATTTT.

This clonotype was observed once. V gene TRBV28 combines with J gene TRBJ2-7, with D perhaps matching TRBD1 (6 bases). The V end lost 3 bases, the J end lost 2 bases, and 14 bases lay between the germline ends. Germline loops: CDR1 MDHEN, CDR2 SYDVKM. The CDR3 runs to 15 residues. The CDR3 is CASSFAYRDPYEQYF. The CDR3 DNA is TGTGCCAGCAGTTTTGCTTACAGGGACCCCTACGAGCAGTACTTC.

This clonotype occurred once. The chain couples TRBV7-9 to TRBJ2-3; TRBD1 matches at 7 bases. V trimming: 5 bases; J trimming: 4 bases; junction bases outside the gene matches: 6. The CDR3 is 14 amino acids. Germline loops: CDR1 SEHNR, CDR2 FQNEAQ (reference sequence). CDR3 coding DNA: TGTGCCAGCAGCGTCGGACAGGAGCCAGATACGCAGTATTTT. Translated, it gives CASSVGQEPDTQYF.

V usage is TRBV29-1 and J usage is TRBJ2-1; a weak D match, TRBD2 (5 bases). Between the trimmed V and J ends, which lost 4 bases and 5 bases, there was a span of 12 bases. Germline-derived CDR1 and CDR2 are SQVTM and ANQGSEA. The CDR3 runs to 13 residues. DNA for the CDR3: TGCAGCGTTGGGGCTGGACTGAACAATGAGCAGTTCTTC. Its protein is CSVGAGLNNEQFF.

The chain couples TRBV20-1 to TRBJ2-5; D remains unclear. The J call may be faulty, since TRBJ2-7 better matches the DNA end. The CDR3 loop spans 15 amino acids. Germline loops: CDR1 DFQATT, CDR2 SNEGSKA (reference sequence). CDR3 nucleotides: TGCAGTGCTAGAGATGGGAATAGCTCCCCCTACGAGCAGTACTTC. Translated: CSARDGNSSPYEQYF.

This chain links TRBV7-2 with TRBJ1-2; 9 bases map to TRBD1. V shed 2 bases and J 1 base; nucleotides not matched to a gene: 11. Germline assignment: CDR1 SGHTA and CDR2 FQGNSA. The length of the CDR3 is 18 residues. The CDR3 is CASSLLPPGTGINYGYTF. The CDR3 region has the DNA TGTGCCAGCAGCTTATTACCCCCTGGGACAGGGATTAACTATGGCTACACCTTC.

J is TRBJ2-5 and V is TRBV5-1, with 10 bases fitting TRBD1. The CDR3 runs to 13 residues. After removal of 6 bases from V and 3 bases from J, the junction contained 2 bases not matched to a gene. The germline CDR1 and CDR2 sequences are SGHRS and YFSETQ. This CDR3 is CASKGTGEETQYF. The CDR3 bases are TGCGCCAGCAAAGGGACAGGGGAAGAGACCCAGTACTTC.

This chain connects TRBV3-1 to TRBJ2-2, with D perhaps TRBD1 (6 bases). This CDR3 contains 18 residues. Looked up from germline, CDR1 is LGHDT and CDR2 is YNNKEL (reference sequence). V lost 1 base and J lost 3, with 18 bases in between. In DNA, the CDR3 is TGTGCCAGCAGCCAAGTCCACCACAGGGTCGGATACACCGGGGAGCTGTTTTTT. Translating it yields CASSQVHHRVGYTGELFF. The complete variable domain, with remaining parts taken from reference TRBV3-1 and TRBJ2-2, reads DTAVSQTPKYLVTQMGNDKSIKCEQNLGHDTMYWYKQDSKKFLKIMFSYNNKELIINETVPNRFSPKSPDKAHLNLHINSLELGDSAVYFCASSQVHHRVGYTGELFFGEGSRLTVL.

The chain recombines TRBV2 with TRBJ2-6; D might be TRBD1 (5 bases). CDR3 size: 18 residues. V was pared by 0 bases and J by 0 bases, with 12 bases between. Germline values: CDR1 SNHLY, CDR2 FYNNEI. This CDR3 is CASSEALTVSSGANVLTF. CDR3 DNA: TGTGCCAGCAGTGAAGCGCTGACAGTGTCCTCTGGGGCCAACGTCCTGACTTTC.

This clonotype has just a few counts. The chain is built from TRBV29-1 and TRBJ2-7; TRBD1 is a possible D gene (6 bases). The V gene lost 4 bases and the J gene lost 1 base, with 20 bases spanning the gap. CDR3 length: 16 residues. Germline V gene sequence: CDR1 SQVTM, CDR2 ANQGSEA. CDR3 DNA: TGCAGCGTTGCCTGGTTGGTCGACAGGCCATCCTACGAGCAGTACTTC. Its translation is CSVAWLVDRPSYEQYF.

V is TRBV12-3 or TRBV12-4 and J is TRBJ2-3; 11 bases are a match to TRBD2. With V trimmed by 6 bases and J by 6 bases, 5 bases remained unmatched. There are 14 residues in the CDR3. This chain's CDR3 is CASRMGLADDTQYF. CDR3 nucleotides: TGTGCCAGCAGAATGGGACTAGCGGATGATACGCAGTATTTT.